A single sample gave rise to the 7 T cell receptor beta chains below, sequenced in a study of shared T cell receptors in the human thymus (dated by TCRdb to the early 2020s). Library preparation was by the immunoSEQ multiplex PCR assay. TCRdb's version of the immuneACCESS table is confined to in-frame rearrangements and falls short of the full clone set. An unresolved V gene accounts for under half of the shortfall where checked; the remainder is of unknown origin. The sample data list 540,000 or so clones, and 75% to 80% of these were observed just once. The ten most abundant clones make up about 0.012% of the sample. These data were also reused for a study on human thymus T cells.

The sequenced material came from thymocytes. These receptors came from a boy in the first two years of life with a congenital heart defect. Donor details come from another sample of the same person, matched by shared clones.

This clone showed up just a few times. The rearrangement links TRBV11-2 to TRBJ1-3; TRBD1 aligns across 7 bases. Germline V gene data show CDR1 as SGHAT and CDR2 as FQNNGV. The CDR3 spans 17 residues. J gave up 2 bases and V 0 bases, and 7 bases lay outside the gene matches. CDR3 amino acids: CASSLDQSQGAGNTIYF. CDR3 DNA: TGTGCCAGCAGCTTAGATCAGTCCCAGGGGGCTGGAAACACCATATATTTT.

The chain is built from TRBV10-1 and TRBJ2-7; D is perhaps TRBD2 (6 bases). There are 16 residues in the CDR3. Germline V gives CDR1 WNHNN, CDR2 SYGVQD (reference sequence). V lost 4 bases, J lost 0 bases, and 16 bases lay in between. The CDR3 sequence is CASSALAVPSSYEQYF. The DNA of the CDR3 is TGCGCCAGCAGTGCACTAGCAGTACCGAGCTCCTACGAGCAGTACTTC.

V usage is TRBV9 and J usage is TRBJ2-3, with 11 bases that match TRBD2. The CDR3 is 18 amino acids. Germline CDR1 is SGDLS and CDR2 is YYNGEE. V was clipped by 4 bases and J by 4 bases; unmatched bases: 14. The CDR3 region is CASSSHRSGRALPDTQYF. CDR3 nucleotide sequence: TGTGCCAGCAGCTCGCACCGTAGCGGGAGGGCCCTCCCAGATACGCAGTATTTT.

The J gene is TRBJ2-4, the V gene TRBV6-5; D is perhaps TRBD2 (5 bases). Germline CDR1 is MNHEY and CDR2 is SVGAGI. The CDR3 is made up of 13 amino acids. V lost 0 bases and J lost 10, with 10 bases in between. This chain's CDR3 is CASSYSPGIIQYF. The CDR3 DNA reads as TGTGCCAGCAGTTACTCCCCCGGGATAATTCAGTACTTC.

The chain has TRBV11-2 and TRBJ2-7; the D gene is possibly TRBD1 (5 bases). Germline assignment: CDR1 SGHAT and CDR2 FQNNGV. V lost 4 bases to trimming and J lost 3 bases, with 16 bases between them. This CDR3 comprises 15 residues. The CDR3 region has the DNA TGTGCCAGCAGCTCGAATCAGGGTTTCCGCTACGAGCAGTACTTC. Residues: CASSSNQGFRYEQYF.

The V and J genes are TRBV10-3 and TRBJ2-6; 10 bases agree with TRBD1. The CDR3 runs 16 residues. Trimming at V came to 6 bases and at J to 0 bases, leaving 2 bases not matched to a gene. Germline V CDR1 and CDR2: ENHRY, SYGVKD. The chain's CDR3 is CAIRGQGDSGANVLTF. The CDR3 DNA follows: TGTGCCATCAGAGGACAGGGGGACTCTGGGGCCAACGTCCTGACTTTC.

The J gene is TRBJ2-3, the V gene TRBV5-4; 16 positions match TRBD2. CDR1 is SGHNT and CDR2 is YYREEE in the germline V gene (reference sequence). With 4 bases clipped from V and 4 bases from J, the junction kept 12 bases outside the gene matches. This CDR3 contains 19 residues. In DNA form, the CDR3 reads TGTGCCAGCAGCACTCCAGCCGGGACTAGCGGGAGGGTGGCAGATACGCAGTATTTT. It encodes CASSTPAGTSGRVADTQYF.